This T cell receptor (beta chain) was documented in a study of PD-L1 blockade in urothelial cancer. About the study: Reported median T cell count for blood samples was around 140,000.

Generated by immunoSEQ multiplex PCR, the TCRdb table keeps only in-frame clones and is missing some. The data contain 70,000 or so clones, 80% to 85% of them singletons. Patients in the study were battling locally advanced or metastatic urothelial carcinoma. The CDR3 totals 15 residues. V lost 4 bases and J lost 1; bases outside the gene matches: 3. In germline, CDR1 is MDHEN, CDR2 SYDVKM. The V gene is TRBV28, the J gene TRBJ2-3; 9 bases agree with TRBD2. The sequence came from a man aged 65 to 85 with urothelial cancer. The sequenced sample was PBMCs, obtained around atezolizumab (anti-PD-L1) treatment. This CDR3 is CASSSIAGGTDTQYF. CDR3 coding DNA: TGTGCCAGCAGTTCCATAGCGGGAGGCACAGATACGCAGTATTTT.